This TCR beta chain is from a study of blood T cell repertoires in COVID-19. Across the study: Material from acute and convalescent COVID-19 was sourced from the United States, Italy and Spain. PBMCs, B-cell-depleted T cells, or T cells provided the cDNA or gDNA that made up the material.

As handled by the study authors: The authors estimated nucleated cell counts from reference gene primer amplification. Data came from immunoSEQ multiplex PCR; TCRdb stores just in-frame clones and leaves some out. Clonal size and the V and J genes are those of that table, whereas D and trimming came from the DNA. The repertoire holds 110,000 to 150,000 clones, with 84% as singletons. Germline V gives CDR1 SGHTA, CDR2 FQGNSA. The CDR3 is made up of 16 amino acids. Trimming at V came to 0 bases and at J to 5 bases, leaving 5 bases not matched to a gene. This rearrangement joins TRBV7-2 to TRBJ1-4; 8 bases map to TRBD1. Source material: peripheral blood. The sequence was collected from a human donor in a cohort sampled during active COVID-19. The CDR3 coding sequence is TGTGCCAGCAGCTTAGCGCCGGGACAGGTGAATGAAAAACTGTTTTTT. Translated, it gives CASSLAPGQVNEKLFF. Combining the CDR3 with reference TRBV7-2 and TRBJ1-4 gives the whole variable domain GAGVSQSPSNKVTEKGKDVELRCDPISGHTALYWYRQSLGQGLEFLIYFQGNSAPDKSGLPSDRFSAERTGGSVSTLTIQRTQQEDSAVYLCASSLAPGQVNEKLFFGSGTQLSVL.